At least ten counts were recorded for the clone carrying this T cell receptor (beta chain). Its target is unknown. V dropped 3 bases and J dropped 8 bases, with 10 bases sitting between them. The CDR3 length is 13 residues. Using unique molecular identifiers, the investigators prepared the TCRbeta library. TCRdb analysed the PCR reads with MiXCR anew, one entry per CDR3 protein. The table includes approximately 240,000 distinct CDR3 sequences, about a tenth detected once. This sample is part of a study of T-cell reconstitution after alpha-beta-depleted transplantation in children. Whole-study results and caveats: Hyperexpanded clones declined; after one year, newly produced T cells mostly supplied diversity.

The sample here was PBMCs, taken before TCRalphabeta/CD19-depleted stem cell transplant. The chain has TRBV12-3 or TRBV12-4 and TRBJ2-2; D is unresolved. This receptor was taken from a child younger than two with acute myeloid leukemia, due to receive a stem cell transplant. CDR3 bases: TGTGCCAGCAGTTTTGCCGGGTTGGGGGAGCTGTTTTTT. It specifies CASSFAGLGELFF.